These 30 T cell receptor beta chains were all obtained from the same sample, sequenced in a study of blood T cell repertoires in COVID-19 (dated by TCRdb to between 2020 and 2021). The protocol used for the library was the immunoSEQ multiplex PCR assay. This immuneACCESS table, as held by TCRdb, lists in-frame sequences with V and J called but not all clones. Of the missing ones, under half trace to an unresolved V gene in checked studies; the others have no known cause. The sample profile shows some 230,000 clones; roughly nine tenths of them were found once. The top ten clonotypes cover more than 3% of the sample. The sequenced material came from PBMCs or T cells enriched from blood (not recorded which). The origin of the receptors is a woman aged 18-29 years in a cohort exposed to, infected with or recovered from COVID-19 (not recorded which).

The V call is TRBV5-1, the J call TRBJ1-4; tentatively, D is TRBD1 (6 bases). This CDR3 has 15 amino acids. The germline V gene encodes CDR1 SGHRS and CDR2 YFSETQ. Trimming stripped 6 bases from V and 5 bases from J, with 17 bases between. CDR3 bases: TGCGCCAGCACGGGGATCCCCGGGACAAATGAAAAACTGTTTTTT. This translates into CASTGIPGTNEKLFF.

The chain joins TRBV14 to TRBJ2-1; 8 bases agree with TRBD1. The germline V gene encodes CDR1 SGHDN and CDR2 FVKESK. Losses at the gene ends were 0 bases for V and 9 bases for J; bases not matched to a gene: 13. The CDR3 covers 17 residues. The CDR3: CASSQETGDRGFPEQFF. CDR3 sequence (DNA): TGTGCCAGCAGCCAAGAAACAGGAGACAGGGGATTCCCTGAGCAGTTCTTC.

This chain connects TRBV18 to TRBJ2-7, with D uncertain. The CDR3 contains 13 residues. Germline loops: CDR1 KGHSH, CDR2 LQKENI. Trimming pared 2 bases from V and 3 bases from J, leaving 8 bases between. CDR3 amino acids: CASSPELLYEQYF. The CDR3 nucleotides are TGTGCCAGCTCACCAGAACTACTCTACGAGCAGTACTTC.

This clone was seen just once. The chain couples TRBV7-2 to TRBJ2-3; D not certain. Looked up from germline, CDR1 is SGHTA and CDR2 is FQGNSA. V was shortened by 2 bases and J by 3 bases, with 9 bases between the two germline ends. The length of the CDR3 is 14 residues. The CDR3, as DNA: TGTGCCAGCAGCTTACGGGTTCGAACAGATACGCAGTATTTT. Translated, it gives CASSLRVRTDTQYF.

About this clone: The junction does not match germline at one end; this may be a read error. The rearrangement joins TRBV5-1 to TRBJ2-3, with 13 bases matching TRBD2. Germline loops: CDR1 SGHRS, CDR2 YFSETQ. The CDR3 spans 18 residues. The CDR3 is CASSSTRTSGGVTYTQYF. CDR3 bases: TGCGCCAGCAGCTCAACACGGACTAGCGGGGGTGTCACATATACGCAGTATTTT. Using reference TRBV5-1 and TRBJ2-3 for the parts outside the CDR3, the full variable domain is KAGVTQTPRYLIKTRGQQVTLSCSPISGHRSVSWYQQTPGQGLQFLFEYFSETQRNKGNFPGRFSGRQFSNSRSEMNVSTLELGDSALYLCASSSTRTSGGVTYTQYFGPGTRLTVL.

This clone showed up just a few times. The rearrangement joins TRBV10-3 to TRBJ2-7; possible D gene TRBD2, 6 bases. The ends were cut back, 4 bases at V and 0 bases at J, with 13 bases in the middle. Germline CDR1 ENHRY, CDR2 SYGVKD. The CDR3 sequence is 15 residues long. CDR3 residues: CAISGVADSSYEQYF. Written as DNA, the CDR3 is TGTGCCATCAGTGGGGTAGCGGATAGCTCCTACGAGCAGTACTTC.

The chain carries TRBV5-1 and TRBJ1-2; a weak D match, TRBD1 (5 bases). Trimming stripped 0 bases from V and 6 bases from J, with 6 bases between. Germline CDR1 SGHRS, CDR2 YFSETQ. This CDR3 is built from 12 residues. The CDR3 bases are TGCGCCAGCAGCTTGGGGACACATGGCTACACCTTC. Translating gives CASSLGTHGYTF.

The DNA of the CDR3 is TGTGCCAGCAGTGAAGCGCCAGGGGATGGATCCTACAATGAGCAGTTCTTC. This sequence encodes CASSEAPGDGSYNEQFF. The gene calls are TRBV2 and TRBJ2-1, with D possibly TRBD1 on 6 matching bases. Between the trimmed V and J ends, which lost 0 bases and 1 base, there was a span of 13 bases. In germline, CDR1 is SNHLY, CDR2 FYNNEI. This CDR3 is built from 17 residues.

Comments on this clone: The germline gene is not matched at one end of the junction; a read error may be the cause. The chain is built from TRBV25-1 and TRBJ1-2; 8 bases line up with TRBD1. Per the germline V gene, CDR1 is MGHDK and CDR2 is SYGVNS. CDR3 size: 14 residues. CDR3 sequence (DNA): TGTGCCAGCAGCGAATGGGCAGGGGGCGATGGCTACACCTTC. This gives the protein CASSEWAGGDGYTF.

This chain connects TRBV7-9 to TRBJ2-5; D is ambiguous. Germline V gene data show CDR1 as SEHNR and CDR2 as FQNEAQ (reference sequence). The CDR3 loop spans 11 amino acids. V gave up 6 bases and J gave up 5 bases, with 7 bases separating them. The CDR3 region is CASSSMETQYF. The CDR3 nucleotides read TGTGCCAGCAGTTCTATGGAGACCCAGTACTTC. Complete variable domain (other parts from reference TRBV7-9 and TRBJ2-5): DTGVSQNPRHKITKRGQNVTFRCDPISEHNRLYWYRQTLGQGPEFLTYFQNEAQLEKSRLLSDRFSAERPKGSFSTLEIQRTEQGDSAMYLCASSSMETQYFGPGTRLLVL.

This rearrangement joins TRBV4-1 to TRBJ1-6; 7 bases agree with TRBD1. CDR3 length: 16 residues. Per germline, CDR1 MGHRA and CDR2 YSYEKL. The V and J ends lost 1 base and 7 bases, in that order; junction bases with no gene match: 7. CDR3 in DNA: TGCGCCAGCAGCCAAGGGGGACAGCAGAACAATTCACCCCTCCACTTT. Translated: CASSQGGQQNNSPLHF.

The rearrangement links TRBV5-1 to TRBJ2-3; 9 positions agree with TRBD2. Looked up from germline, CDR1 is SGHRS and CDR2 is YFSETQ. The CDR3 runs 15 residues. Unmatched junction bases numbered 2, after V lost 1 base and J lost 2 bases. The DNA of the CDR3 is TGCGCCAGCAGCTTGCTAGCGGGGAACACAGATACGCAGTATTTT. Translating gives CASSLLAGNTDTQYF.

A note on this clone: The same CDR3 can be traced to other DNA sequences in this sample. The V gene is TRBV11-3, the J gene TRBJ2-1; 10 positions match TRBD1. The CDR3 is 14 residues long. Per the germline V gene, CDR1 is SGHNT and CDR2 is YENEEA. The V segment lost 3 bases and the J segment 7 bases; nucleotides outside the gene matches: 3. In nucleotides, the CDR3 is TGTGCCAGCAGCTTGAGGACAGGGGGGAATGAGCAGTTCTTC. It encodes CASSLRTGGNEQFF.

CDR3 coding DNA: TGTGCCAGCAGCGGGGGACAGGGGCGGACCTACTACAATGAGCAGTTCTTC. This codes for CASSGGQGRTYYNEQFF. The chain combines TRBV5-6 with TRBJ2-1, with 10 bases fitting TRBD1. The V segment lost 4 bases and the J segment 3 bases; nucleotides outside the gene matches: 10. CDR3 length: 17 amino acids. The V gene's germline CDR1 is SGHDT and CDR2 YYEEEE.

The gene calls are TRBV6-1 and TRBJ1-5; D gene ambiguous. The germline V and J ends were trimmed by 2 bases and 6 bases, with 14 bases remaining between them. The germline CDR1 and CDR2 sequences are MNHNS and SASEGT. CDR3 size: 15 residues. The CDR3 bases are TGTGCCAGCAGTGAACAGTGGAGGGAGGGTCAGCCCCAGCATTTT. Its protein product is CASSEQWREGQPQHF.

The CDR3 is CASSSAYRGVYGYTF. As DNA, the CDR3 is TGTGCCAGCAGTTCCGCTTACAGGGGGGTCTATGGCTACACCTTC. This sequence joins TRBV6-5 and TRBJ1-2, with 8 bases aligning to TRBD1. Germline V gives CDR1 MNHEY, CDR2 SVGAGI. This CDR3 spans 15 amino acids. The junction had 8 bases not matched to a gene; V was cut back by 4 bases and J by 4 bases.

The chain uses TRBV29-1 and TRBJ1-1; TRBD1 matches 8 bases. Trimming cost V 7 bases and J 7 bases; bases outside gene matches: 8. From germline, CDR1 is SQVTM and CDR2 ANQGSEA. This CDR3 spans 12 amino acids. In DNA form, the CDR3 reads TGCAGCGGTACCGACAGGGGTAATGAAGCTTTCTTT. Its protein is CSGTDRGNEAFF.

The J gene is TRBJ2-3, the V gene TRBV2; 7 bases map to TRBD1. The CDR3 sequence is 14 residues long. V trimming: 3 bases; J trimming: 7 bases; junction bases outside the gene matches: 7. Germline CDR1 reads SNHLY; CDR2 reads FYNNEI. CDR3 bases: TGTGCCAGCAGTGAGAGGGGGCAGGGGAATACGCAGTATTTT. This gives the protein CASSERGQGNTQYF.

This chain links TRBV29-1 with TRBJ2-5, with TRBD1 identical over 7 bases. The CDR3 consists of 15 residues. V lost 7 bases and J lost 1; bases outside the gene matches: 12. CDR1 SQVTM and CDR2 ANQGSEA come from the germline V gene. CDR3 sequence reads: CSATRGTAPQETQYF. The CDR3 DNA reads TGCAGCGCGACCAGGGGGACGGCACCCCAAGAGACCCAGTACTTC.

V is TRBV2 and J is TRBJ1-6; D unresolved. The CDR3 covers 16 residues. Per the germline V gene, CDR1 is SNHLY and CDR2 is FYNNEI. V shed 7 bases and J shed 0 bases, with 13 bases lying between them. CDR3 DNA: TGTGCCAGCACCTTGTCGAGGAGCTCCTATAATTCACCCCTCCACTTT. As protein: CASTLSRSSYNSPLHF.

V gene TRBV7-8 combines with J gene TRBJ2-5; 7 bases agree with TRBD1. Germline V lookup: CDR1 SGHVS, CDR2 FQNEAQ. CDR3 length: 13 amino acids. The J segment lost 3 bases and the V segment lost 5 bases, leaving 3 bases of the junction unmatched. The CDR3 bases are TGTGCCAGCAGCGAGACAGGGAAAGAGACCCAGTACTTC. Translated: CASSETGKETQYF.

This clone came up a few times. This chain links TRBV20-1 with TRBJ2-3; 12 bases are a match to TRBD2. V lost 3 bases to trimming and J lost 7 bases; unmatched junction nucleotides: 8. Germline-derived CDR1 and CDR2 are DFQATT and SNEGSKA (reference sequence). CDR3 length: 15 amino acids. CDR3 coding DNA: TGCAGTGCTAGTCCTGCTAGCGGGAGGGTGAATACGCAGTATTTT. It yields the protein CSASPASGRVNTQYF.

J is TRBJ1-5 and V is TRBV19; TRBD1 is a possible D gene (6 bases). Trimming took 5 bases from V and 7 from J, leaving 15 bases between them. Germline V gene lookup returns CDR1 LNHDA and CDR2 SQIVND (reference sequence). CDR3 length equals 14 residues. The DNA of the CDR3 is TGTGCCAGTAGTGCCCACAGGGCGTACCAGCCCCAGCATTTT. Protein: CASSAHRAYQPQHF.

This sequence joins TRBV6-5 and TRBJ1-1, with a tentative D call TRBD1 (6 bases). V was shortened by 5 bases and J by 4 bases, with 14 bases between the two germline ends. The CDR3 totals 14 residues. Germline V gene sequence: CDR1 MNHEY, CDR2 SVGAGI. Here the CDR3 reads CASSPGALGTEAFF. The CDR3 nucleotides are TGTGCCAGCAGTCCAGGGGCTTTGGGCACTGAAGCTTTCTTT.

The chain recombines TRBV11-2 with TRBJ1-1, with 8 bases fitting TRBD1. In germline, CDR1 is SGHAT, CDR2 FQNNGV. Trimming cost V 5 bases and J 5 bases; bases outside gene matches: 10. CDR3 length equals 15 residues. CDR3 region: CASSNWYRGWTEAFF. The DNA of the CDR3 is TGTGCCAGCAGCAACTGGTACAGGGGGTGGACTGAAGCTTTCTTT.

CDR3 coding DNA: TGTGCCAGCAGTTTAATTTGGGCAGGGGTGGGAAACACCATATATTTT. It translates to CASSLIWAGVGNTIYF. The chain recombines TRBV28 with TRBJ1-3; TRBD1 might be the D (6 bases). Looked up from germline, CDR1 is MDHEN and CDR2 is SYDVKM. The CDR3 spans 16 residues. Deletions cut 2 bases from V and 4 bases from J, with 15 bases between.

This chain joins TRBV27 and TRBJ2-7; D remains ambiguous. V dropped 4 bases and J dropped 2 bases, with 9 bases sitting between them. The length of the CDR3 is 13 residues. Germline-derived CDR1 and CDR2 are MNHEY and SMNVEV (reference sequence). The CDR3 DNA follows: TGTGCCAGCAGTTCCCTAGGTCCCTACGAGCAGTACTTC. It specifies CASSSLGPYEQYF.

This chain joins TRBV10-2 and TRBJ2-3; 8 bases line up with TRBD2. Germline CDR1 and CDR2: WSHSY and SAAADI. V was clipped by 1 base and J by 2 bases; unmatched bases: 5. The CDR3 sequence is 16 residues long. The CDR3 is CASSEFRTSLTDTQYF. Written as DNA, the CDR3 is TGCGCCAGCAGTGAGTTCCGGACTAGCCTCACAGATACGCAGTATTTT.

This chain links TRBV19 with TRBJ2-3; 8 positions match TRBD2. This CDR3 is built from 15 residues. Germline-derived CDR1 and CDR2 are LNHDA and SQIVND (reference sequence). V lost 2 bases, J lost 4 bases, and 5 bases stayed unmatched. Written as DNA, the CDR3 is TGTGCCAGTAGTATATCGGGGGGGTTCGCAGATACGCAGTATTTT. It yields the protein CASSISGGFADTQYF.

The CDR3 DNA is TGCAGCGTTGAAGGCCTAGCGGGACTCAATGAGCAGTTCTTC. This encodes CSVEGLAGLNEQFF. The chain links TRBV29-1 to TRBJ2-1, with 9 nucleotides matching TRBD2. CDR1 and CDR2 from the germline V gene are SQVTM and ANQGSEA. The V and J ends lost 1 base and 6 bases, in that order; junction bases with no gene match: 4. The CDR3 spans 14 residues.